These 8 T cell receptor beta chains share one sample of origin, sequenced in a study of early T cells in non-severe SARS-CoV-2 infection. Each CDR3 protein gets one entry after TCRdb re-called the 5' RACE reads with MiXCR. The table records 97,000 or so distinct CDR3 sequences, roughly 9.6% of them present only once. The sample was whole blood, taken at baseline. The receptor source for this set is an adult who was a healthcare worker with PCR-confirmed SARS-CoV-2 infection or an uninfected control (not recorded which).

This clonotype was counted at least ten times. The CDR3 is CASSEYAGDGYTF. The CDR3 nucleotides read TGTGCCAGCAGTGAATATGCGGGGGATGGCTACACCTTC. V is TRBV25-1 and J is TRBJ1-2; tentative D call: TRBD1 (5 bases). The CDR3 covers 13 residues. Trimming shortened V by 0 bases and J by 6 bases, and 8 bases separated the two germline ends. Germline V gene lookup returns CDR1 MGHDK and CDR2 SYGVNS.

This clonotype came up a few times. This chain joins TRBV19 and TRBJ2-7, with 8 bases fitting TRBD2. The CDR3 consists of 16 residues. From germline, CDR1 is LNHDA and CDR2 SQIVND (reference sequence). V was pared by 3 bases and J by 0 bases, with 7 bases of the junction left unmatched. The CDR3 loop is CASSIGSGGFSYEQYF. The CDR3 DNA is TGTGCCAGTAGTATCGGGAGCGGGGGTTTCTCCTACGAGCAGTACTTC.

This clonotype was detected only a few times. The CDR3 protein is CSASGRAPIYEQYF. DNA of the CDR3: TGCAGTGCTAGCGGCAGGGCACCAATCTACGAGCAGTACTTC. The rearrangement uses TRBV20-1 and TRBJ2-7; tentatively, D is TRBD1 (5 bases). V lost 3 bases and J lost 3, with 15 bases in between. The germline gives CDR1 DFQATT, CDR2 SNEGSKA (reference sequence). The CDR3 totals 14 residues.

At least ten counts were recorded for this clonotype. J is TRBJ2-1 and V is TRBV5-5; no clear D. Trimming took off 0 bases at V and 8 bases at J, with 9 bases between the two ends. Germline V gene data show CDR1 as SGHKS and CDR2 as YYEKEE (reference sequence). The CDR3 runs 13 residues. For the CDR3, the DNA is TGTGCCAGCAGCTTGGCGAATTCGGATGAGCAGTTCTTC. This sequence encodes CASSLANSDEQFF.

This clonotype was observed a few times. The chain is built from TRBV20-1 and TRBJ2-1; D unresolved. V was cut by 1 base and J by 6 bases, with 10 bases left in between. The germline V gene encodes CDR1 DFQATT and CDR2 SNEGSKA (reference sequence). This CDR3 has 13 residues. Written as DNA, the CDR3 is TGCAGTGCTAGAGTCCCCTGGGGCAATGAGCAGTTCTTC. This encodes CSARVPWGNEQFF.

The sample holds a few counts of this clonotype. The chain carries TRBV29-1 and TRBJ1-1; no clear D gene. This CDR3 comprises 10 residues. Trimming pared 5 bases from V and 5 bases from J, leaving 6 bases between. In germline, CDR1 is SQVTM, CDR2 ANQGSEA. DNA of the CDR3: TGCAGCGTTAGCGGGACTGAAGCTTTCTTT. This encodes CSVSGTEAFF.

This clonotype showed up many times. The chain combines TRBV27 with TRBJ1-4; 7 nucleotides match TRBD1. Unmatched junction bases numbered 5, after V lost 5 bases and J lost 8 bases. Germline lookup yields CDR1 MNHEY and CDR2 SMNVEV (reference sequence). There are 13 residues in the CDR3. The CDR3, as DNA: TGTGCCAGCAGTGAGGACAGGCGGGAAAAACTGTTTTTT. Protein sequence: CASSEDRREKLFF.

This clonotype was seen more than once but under ten times. V and J are TRBV20-1 and TRBJ2-7; D remains unclear. The CDR3 has 16 residues. Germline values: CDR1 DFQATT, CDR2 SNEGSKA (reference sequence). Trimming removed 0 bases from V and 0 bases from J, with 15 bases in between. The CDR3 nucleotides read TGCAGTGCTAGAGATGCAGAAAAATTCTTCTCCTACGAGCAGTACTTC. Translating it yields CSARDAEKFFSYEQYF.